Detailed here is one TCR beta chain. This sample was taken from a study of radiation and T cells in renal cell carcinoma. Germline V gene lookup returns CDR1 MDHEN and CDR2 SYDVKM. V lost 6 bases, J lost 2 bases, and 10 bases stayed unmatched. This CDR3 is 16 amino acids long. Only in-frame clones appear in the TCRdb table, and some are missing; sequencing was by immunoSEQ multiplex PCR. The data hold about 130,000 clones, with 81% observed a single time. Time point meaning: blood 2 weeks post-SBRT. The sample's treatment: 15 Gy SBRT to primary tumor, nephrectomy 4 weeks later. This sequence was found in an older woman with renal cell carcinoma. The chain carries TRBV28 and TRBJ2-3; TRBD2 matches 8 bases. Sequencing was performed on blood, taken from a patient whose treatment included radiotherapy and nephrectomy. This CDR3 reads CASRTPGLDITDTQYF. The CDR3 DNA is TGTGCCAGCAGAACACCGGGACTAGACATCACAGATACGCAGTATTTT.